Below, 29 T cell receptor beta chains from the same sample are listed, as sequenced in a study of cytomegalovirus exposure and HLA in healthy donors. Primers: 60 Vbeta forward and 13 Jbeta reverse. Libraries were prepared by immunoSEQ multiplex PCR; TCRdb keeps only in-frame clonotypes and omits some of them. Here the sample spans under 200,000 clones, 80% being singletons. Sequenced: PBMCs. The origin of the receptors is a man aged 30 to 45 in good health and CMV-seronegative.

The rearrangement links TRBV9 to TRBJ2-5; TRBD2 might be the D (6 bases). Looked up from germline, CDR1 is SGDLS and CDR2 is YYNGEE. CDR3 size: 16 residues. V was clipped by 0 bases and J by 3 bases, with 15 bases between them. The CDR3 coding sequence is TGTGCCAGCAGCGTAGCGTGGGAGGACGGGGAAGAGACCCAGTACTTC. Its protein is CASSVAWEDGEETQYF. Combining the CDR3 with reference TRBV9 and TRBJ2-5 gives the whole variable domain DSGVTQTPKHLITATGQRVTLRCSPRSGDLSVYWYQQSLDQGLQFLIQYYNGEERAKGNILERFSAQQFPDLHSELNLSSLELGDSALYFCASSVAWEDGEETQYFGPGTRLLVL.

Here the CDR3 reads CASSAEPGMHNSPLHF. Written as DNA, the CDR3 is TGTGCCAGCAGCGCCGAACCCGGGATGCATAATTCACCCCTCCACTTT. The chain couples TRBV9 to TRBJ1-6; D gene uncertain. The CDR3 consists of 16 residues. The V and J ends lost 3 bases and 5 bases respectively, with 15 bases between them. Looked up from germline, CDR1 is SGDLS and CDR2 is YYNGEE.

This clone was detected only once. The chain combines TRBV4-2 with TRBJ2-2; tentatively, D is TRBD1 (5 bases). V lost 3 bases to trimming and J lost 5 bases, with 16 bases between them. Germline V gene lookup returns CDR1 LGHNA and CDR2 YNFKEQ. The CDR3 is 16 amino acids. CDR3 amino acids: CASSQGSKGRTGELFF. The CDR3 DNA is TGTGCCAGCAGCCAGGGGTCAAAGGGGCGGACCGGGGAGCTGTTTTTT.

For the CDR3, the DNA is TGTGCCAGCAGCTTCCTCCTCCGTAGGGGGCCCATTCAGCCCCAGCATTTT. Residues: CASSFLLRRGPIQPQHF. The rearrangement joins TRBV7-9 to TRBJ1-5; TRBD1 aligns across 7 bases. This CDR3 spans 17 amino acids. V was pared by 3 bases and J by 6 bases, with 14 bases of the junction left unmatched. Looked up from germline, CDR1 is SEHNR and CDR2 is FQNEAQ (reference sequence).

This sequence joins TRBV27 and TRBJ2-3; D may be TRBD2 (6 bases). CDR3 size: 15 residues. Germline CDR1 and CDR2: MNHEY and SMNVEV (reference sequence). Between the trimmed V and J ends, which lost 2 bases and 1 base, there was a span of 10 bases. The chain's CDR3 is CASSLRRDGTDTQYF. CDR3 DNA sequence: TGTGCCAGCAGTTTACGGCGGGACGGCACAGATACGCAGTATTTT.

The CDR3 DNA reads TGCAGCGTATCTAGCGGGAGAAGCTACAATGAGCAGTTCTTC. Amino acid sequence: CSVSSGRSYNEQFF. The rearrangement links TRBV29-1 to TRBJ2-1, with 10 bases identical to TRBD2. Per the germline V gene, CDR1 is SQVTM and CDR2 is ANQGSEA. V was pared by 6 bases and J by 3 bases, with 5 bases of the junction left unmatched. The CDR3 loop spans 14 amino acids.

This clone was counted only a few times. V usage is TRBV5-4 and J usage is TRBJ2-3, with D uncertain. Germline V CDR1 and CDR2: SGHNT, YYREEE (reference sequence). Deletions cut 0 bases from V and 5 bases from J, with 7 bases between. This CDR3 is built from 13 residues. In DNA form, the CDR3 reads TGTGCCAGCAGCTTGGCCTCGGGAGATACGCAGTATTTT. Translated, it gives CASSLASGDTQYF. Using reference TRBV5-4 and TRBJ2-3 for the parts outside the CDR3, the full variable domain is ETGVTQSPTHLIKTRGQQVTLRCSSQSGHNTVSWYQQALGQGPQFIFQYYREEENGRGNFPPRFSGLQFPNYSSELNVNALELDDSALYLCASSLASGDTQYFGPGTRLTVL.

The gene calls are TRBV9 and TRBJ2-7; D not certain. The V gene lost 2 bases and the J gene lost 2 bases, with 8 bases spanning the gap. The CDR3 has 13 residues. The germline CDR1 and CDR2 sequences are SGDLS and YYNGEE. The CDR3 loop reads CASSVTGAYEQYF. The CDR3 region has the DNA TGTGCCAGCAGCGTTACCGGTGCCTACGAGCAGTACTTC.

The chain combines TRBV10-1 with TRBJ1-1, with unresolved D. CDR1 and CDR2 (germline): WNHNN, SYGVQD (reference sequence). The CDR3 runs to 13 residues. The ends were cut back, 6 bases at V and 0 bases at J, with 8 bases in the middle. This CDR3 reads CASSPNLNTEAFF. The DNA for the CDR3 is TGCGCCAGCAGCCCAAATTTGAACACTGAAGCTTTCTTT.

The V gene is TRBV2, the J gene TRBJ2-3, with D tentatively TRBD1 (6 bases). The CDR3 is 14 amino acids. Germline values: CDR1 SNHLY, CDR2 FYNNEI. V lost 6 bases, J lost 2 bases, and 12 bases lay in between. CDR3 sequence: CASRDSTVTDTQYF. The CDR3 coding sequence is TGTGCCAGCAGGGACAGCACTGTCACAGATACGCAGTATTTT. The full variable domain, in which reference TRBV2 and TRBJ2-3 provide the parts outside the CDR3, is EPEVTQTPSHQVTQMGQEVILRCVPISNHLYFYWYRQILGQKVEFLVSFYNNEISEKSEIFDDQFSVERPDGSNFTLKIRSTKLEDSAMYFCASRDSTVTDTQYFGPGTRLTVL.

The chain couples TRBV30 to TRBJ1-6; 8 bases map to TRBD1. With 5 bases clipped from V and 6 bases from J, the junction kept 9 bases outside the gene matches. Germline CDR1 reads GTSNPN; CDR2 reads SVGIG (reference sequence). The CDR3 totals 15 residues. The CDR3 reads CAWSGQGAGNSPLHF. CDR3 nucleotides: TGTGCCTGGTCTGGTCAGGGGGCCGGTAATTCACCCCTCCACTTT.

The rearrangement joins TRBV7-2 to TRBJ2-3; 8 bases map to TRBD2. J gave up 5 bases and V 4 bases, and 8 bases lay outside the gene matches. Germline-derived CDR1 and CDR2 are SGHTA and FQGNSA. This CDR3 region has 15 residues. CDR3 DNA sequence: TGTGCCAGCAGCTCCAAAGTAGCGGGAAGAGATACGCAGTATTTT. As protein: CASSSKVAGRDTQYF.

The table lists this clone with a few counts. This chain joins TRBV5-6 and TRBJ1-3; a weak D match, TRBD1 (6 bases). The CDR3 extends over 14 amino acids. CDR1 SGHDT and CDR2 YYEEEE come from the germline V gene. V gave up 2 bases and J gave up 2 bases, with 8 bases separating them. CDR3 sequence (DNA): TGTGCCAGCAGCTTTTACAGGGCTGGAAACACCATATATTTT. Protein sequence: CASSFYRAGNTIYF.

The DNA of the CDR3 is TGTGCCATCAGTGGAGGGACCCCGAGGACTAGCGGCTTCACAGATACGCAGTATTTT. As protein: CAISGGTPRTSGFTDTQYF. The gene calls are TRBV10-3 and TRBJ2-3; 10 nucleotides agree with TRBD2. Trimming removed 4 bases from V and 2 bases from J; junction bases left unmatched: 15. This CDR3 has 19 amino acids. Germline CDR1 and CDR2: ENHRY and SYGVKD.

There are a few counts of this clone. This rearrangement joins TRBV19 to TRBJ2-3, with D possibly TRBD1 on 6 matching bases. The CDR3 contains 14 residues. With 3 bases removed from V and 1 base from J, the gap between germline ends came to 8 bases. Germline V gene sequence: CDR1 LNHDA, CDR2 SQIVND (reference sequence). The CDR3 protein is CASSMDRRTDTQYF. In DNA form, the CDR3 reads TGTGCCAGTAGTATGGACAGACGCACAGATACGCAGTATTTT. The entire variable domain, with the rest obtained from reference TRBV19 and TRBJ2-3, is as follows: DGGITQSPKYLFRKEGQNVTLSCEQNLNHDAMYWYRQDPGQGLRLIYYSQIVNDFQKGDIAEGYSVSREKKESFPLTVTSAQKNPTAFYLCASSMDRRTDTQYFGPGTRLTVL.

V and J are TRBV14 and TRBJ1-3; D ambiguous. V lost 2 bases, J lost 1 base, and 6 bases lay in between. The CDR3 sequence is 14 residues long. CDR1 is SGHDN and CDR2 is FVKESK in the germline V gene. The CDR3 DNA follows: TGTGCCAGCAGCCAACAGGCTTCTGGAAACACCATATATTTT. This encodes CASSQQASGNTIYF.

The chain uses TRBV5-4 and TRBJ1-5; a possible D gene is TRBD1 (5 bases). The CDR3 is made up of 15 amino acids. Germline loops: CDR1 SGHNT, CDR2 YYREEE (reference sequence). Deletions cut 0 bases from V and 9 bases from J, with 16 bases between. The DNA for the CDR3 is TGTGCCAGCAGCTTGGGGGGCGCGGGGAAGGGGCCCCAGCATTTT. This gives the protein CASSLGGAGKGPQHF. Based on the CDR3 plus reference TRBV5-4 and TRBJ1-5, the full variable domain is ETGVTQSPTHLIKTRGQQVTLRCSSQSGHNTVSWYQQALGQGPQFIFQYYREEENGRGNFPPRFSGLQFPNYSSELNVNALELDDSALYLCASSLGGAGKGPQHFGDGTRLSIL.

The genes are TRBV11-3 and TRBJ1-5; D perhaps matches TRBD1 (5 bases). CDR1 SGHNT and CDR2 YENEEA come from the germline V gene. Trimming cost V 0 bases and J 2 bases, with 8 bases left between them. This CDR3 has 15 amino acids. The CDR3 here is CASSLDGAGNQPQHF. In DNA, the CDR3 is TGTGCCAGCAGCTTAGATGGGGCAGGCAATCAGCCCCAGCATTTT.

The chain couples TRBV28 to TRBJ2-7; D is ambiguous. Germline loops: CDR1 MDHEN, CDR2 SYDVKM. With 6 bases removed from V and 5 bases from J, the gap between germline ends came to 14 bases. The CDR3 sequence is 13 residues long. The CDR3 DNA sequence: TGTGCCAGCAGCGCAGAGGTCCGAGACGAGCAGTACTTC. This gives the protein CASSAEVRDEQYF.

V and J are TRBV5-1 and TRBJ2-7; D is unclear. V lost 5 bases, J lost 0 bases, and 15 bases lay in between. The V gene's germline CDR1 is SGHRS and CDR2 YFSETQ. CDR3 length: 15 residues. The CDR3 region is CASRLEAPSSYEQYF. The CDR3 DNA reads TGCGCCAGCAGATTAGAGGCCCCGAGCTCCTACGAGCAGTACTTC.

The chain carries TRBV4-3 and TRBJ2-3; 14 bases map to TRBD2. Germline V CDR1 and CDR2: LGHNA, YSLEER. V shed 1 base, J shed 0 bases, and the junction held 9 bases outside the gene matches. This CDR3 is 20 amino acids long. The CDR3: CASSQAFGTSGGLSTDTQYF. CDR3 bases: TGCGCCAGCAGCCAAGCGTTCGGGACTAGCGGGGGTTTGAGCACAGATACGCAGTATTTT.

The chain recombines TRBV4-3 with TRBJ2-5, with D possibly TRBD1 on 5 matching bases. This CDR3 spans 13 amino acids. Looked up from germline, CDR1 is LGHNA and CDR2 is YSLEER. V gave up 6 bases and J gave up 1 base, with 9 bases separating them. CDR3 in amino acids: CASSRQIQETQYF. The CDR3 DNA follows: TGCGCCAGCAGTCGACAGATCCAAGAGACCCAGTACTTC.

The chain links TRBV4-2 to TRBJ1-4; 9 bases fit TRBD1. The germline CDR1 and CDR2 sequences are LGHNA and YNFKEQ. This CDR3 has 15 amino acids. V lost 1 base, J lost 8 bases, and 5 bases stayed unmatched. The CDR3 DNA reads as TGTGCCAGCAGCCAAGTAAGACAGGGGGACGAAAAACTGTTTTTT. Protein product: CASSQVRQGDEKLFF.

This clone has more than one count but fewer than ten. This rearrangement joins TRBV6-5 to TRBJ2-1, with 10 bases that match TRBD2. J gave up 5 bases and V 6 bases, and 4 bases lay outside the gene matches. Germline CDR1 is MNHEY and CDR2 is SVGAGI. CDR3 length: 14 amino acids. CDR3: CASRERGGNNEQFF. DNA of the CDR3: TGTGCCAGCAGGGAGCGGGGGGGGAACAATGAGCAGTTCTTC.

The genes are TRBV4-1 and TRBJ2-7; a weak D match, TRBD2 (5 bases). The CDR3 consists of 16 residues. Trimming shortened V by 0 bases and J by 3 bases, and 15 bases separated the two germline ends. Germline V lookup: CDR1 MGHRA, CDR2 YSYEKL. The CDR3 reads CASSQDQFSLVYEQYF. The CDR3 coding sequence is TGCGCCAGCAGCCAAGATCAGTTCTCACTAGTCTACGAGCAGTACTTC.

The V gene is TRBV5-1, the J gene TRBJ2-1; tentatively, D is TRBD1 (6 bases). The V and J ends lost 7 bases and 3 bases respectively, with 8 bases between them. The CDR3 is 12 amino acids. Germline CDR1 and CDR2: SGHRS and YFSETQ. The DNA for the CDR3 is TGCGCCAGCCGGACAGACTACAATGAGCAGTTCTTC. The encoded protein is CASRTDYNEQFF.

CDR3 sequence (DNA): TGTGCCTGGAGTGGGACAGGGGTTCGGTTTTTT. Translated: CAWSGTGVRFF. This rearrangement joins TRBV30 to TRBJ1-4, with TRBD1 identical over 9 bases. Germline CDR1 and CDR2: GTSNPN and SVGIG (reference sequence). V dropped 1 base and J dropped 16; count of bases not matched to a gene: 4. The CDR3 covers 11 residues.

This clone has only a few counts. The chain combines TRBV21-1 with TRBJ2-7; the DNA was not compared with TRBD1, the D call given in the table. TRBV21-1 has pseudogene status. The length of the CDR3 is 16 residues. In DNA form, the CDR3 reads TGTGCCAGCAGCAAAGCGTCGGCAACAGAGACCTACGAGCAGTACTTC. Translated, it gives CASSKASATETYEQYF.

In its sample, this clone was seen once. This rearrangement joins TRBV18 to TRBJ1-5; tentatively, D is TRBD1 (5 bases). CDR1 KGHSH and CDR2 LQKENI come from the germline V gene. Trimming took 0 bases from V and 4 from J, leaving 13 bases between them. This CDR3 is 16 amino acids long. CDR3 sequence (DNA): TGTGCCAGCTCACCACCGTCTTCGACAGAGAATCAGCCCCAGCATTTT. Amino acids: CASSPPSSTENQPQHF.